Shown below are 13 T cell receptor beta chains from a single sample sequenced in a study of CD8 T cells in ankylosing spondylitis. Study-level points and caveats: What seemed typical of ankylosing spondylitis blood was a TCR beta motif built from several highly homologous variants.

Their antigen targets remain unknown. TCRdb ran MiXCR on the 5' RACE reads and lists one entry per CDR3 protein. This table has some 400,000 distinct CDR3 sequences, 20% to 25% appearing once. Sample: blood, either unsorted or a sorted T cell fraction (not recorded which). Receptor source: a male donor with ankylosing spondylitis.

This rearrangement joins TRBV4-2 to TRBJ1-5, with D hard to call. This CDR3 contains 17 residues. Trimming shortened V by 0 bases and J by 3 bases, and 15 bases separated the two germline ends. Germline V lookup: CDR1 LGHNA, CDR2 YNFKEQ. CDR3 in DNA: TGTGCCAGCAGCCAAGATTATCCCGACGGCCTCAATCAGCCCCAGCATTTT. Its translation is CASSQDYPDGLNQPQHF.

The chain combines TRBV28 with TRBJ2-1; no reliable D call. In germline, CDR1 is MDHEN, CDR2 SYDVKM. With 6 bases removed from V and 0 bases from J, the gap between germline ends came to 12 bases. There are 15 residues in the CDR3. In nucleotides, the CDR3 is TGTGCCAGCAGAGCGACGAAAAGCTCCTACAATGAGCAGTTCTTC. Residues: CASRATKSSYNEQFF.

There are a few counts of this clonotype. The rearrangement links TRBV11-3 to TRBJ2-2, with 10 bases that match TRBD2. The CDR3 is 17 residues long. Germline assignment: CDR1 SGHNT and CDR2 YENEEA. J was trimmed by 4 bases and V by 6 bases; bases with no gene match: 11. The CDR3 spells CASRLEAGGRVTGELFF. The CDR3 DNA follows: TGTGCCAGCAGGTTGGAAGCGGGAGGGCGCGTCACCGGGGAGCTGTTTTTT. The whole variable domain, filled in from reference TRBV11-3 and TRBJ2-2, reads EAGVVQSPRYKIIEKKQPVAFWCNPISGHNTLYWYLQNLGQGPELLIRYENEEAVDDSQLPKDRFSAERLKGVDSTLKIQPAELGDSAVYLCASRLEAGGRVTGELFFGEGSRLTVL.

V and J are TRBV7-2 and TRBJ2-7, with 12 nucleotides matching TRBD2. Germline V CDR1 and CDR2: SGHTA, FQGNSA. The CDR3 loop spans 17 amino acids. V was clipped by 6 bases and J by 4 bases; unmatched bases: 13. This chain's CDR3 is CASSLERRLAGEYEQYF. CDR3 coding DNA: TGTGCCAGCAGTTTGGAAAGAAGACTAGCGGGAGAATACGAGCAGTACTTC.

This clonotype was counted ten times or more. The chain recombines TRBV28 with TRBJ1-5; D is ambiguous. CDR1 and CDR2 from the germline V gene are MDHEN and SYDVKM. Deletions cut 5 bases from V and 2 bases from J, with 19 bases between. The CDR3 extends over 17 amino acids. The CDR3 sequence: CASSPPGYAGGNQPQHF. As DNA, the CDR3 is TGTGCCAGCAGTCCCCCCGGTTACGCGGGTGGCAATCAGCCCCAGCATTTT.

The chain combines TRBV19 with TRBJ1-1; TRBD1 matches 9 bases. V shed 7 bases, J shed 4 bases, and the junction held 4 bases outside the gene matches. Germline lookup yields CDR1 LNHDA and CDR2 SQIVND (reference sequence). The CDR3 spans 13 residues. CDR3 in DNA: TGTGCCAGTACCCTGACAGGGGGCACTGAAGCTTTCTTT. Its translation: CASTLTGGTEAFF.

The chain employs TRBV4-1 and TRBJ2-7; D is perhaps TRBD1 (7 bases). Trimming stripped 1 base from V and 3 bases from J, with 13 bases between. This CDR3 is built from 15 residues. Germline V lookup: CDR1 MGHRA, CDR2 YSYEKL. CDR3 nucleotides: TGCGCCAGCAGCCAAGTATCAGGGGGGTACTACGAGCAGTACTTC. Its protein is CASSQVSGGYYEQYF.

This clonotype was observed a handful of times. The chain carries TRBV12-3 or TRBV12-4 and TRBJ1-5, with TRBD1 as a possible D gene (5 bases). CDR3 size: 14 residues. Deletions cut 6 bases from V and 2 bases from J, with 11 bases between. CDR3 sequence: CASRLRGGNQPQHF. DNA of the CDR3: TGTGCCAGCAGATTGCGGGGGGGCAATCAGCCCCAGCATTTT.

The chain is built from TRBV10-3 and TRBJ2-2, with D possibly TRBD2 on 6 matching bases. The CDR3 has 13 amino acids. Germline V gene sequence: CDR1 ENHRY, CDR2 SYGVKD. The CDR3: CGMGRESAGELFF. CDR3 nucleotide sequence: TGTGGCATGGGACGGGAGTCCGCCGGGGAGCTGTTTTTT.

Only a few counts were recorded for this clonotype. The rearrangement joins TRBV7-6 to TRBJ1-1; 7 bases fit TRBD1. V lost 1 base and J lost 2; bases outside the gene matches: 4. This CDR3 spans 15 amino acids. Germline V lookup: CDR1 SGHVS, CDR2 FNYEAQ. In DNA, the CDR3 is TGTGCCAGCAGCTTAGGCGGACAGGCCAACACTGAAGCTTTCTTT. This gives the protein CASSLGGQANTEAFF.

The table lists this clonotype with a few counts. The chain joins TRBV28 to TRBJ2-7, with 10 bases identical to TRBD1. The germline CDR1 and CDR2 sequences are MDHEN and SYDVKM. V lost 2 bases, J lost 0 bases, and 1 base stayed unmatched. The CDR3 is 15 residues long. The CDR3, as DNA: TGTGCCAGCAGTTTAGGGACAGGGGCCTCCTACGAGCAGTACTTC. As protein: CASSLGTGASYEQYF.

The chain carries TRBV3-1 and TRBJ2-1, with TRBD2 identical over 7 bases. Germline V gene data show CDR1 as LGHDT and CDR2 as YNNKEL (reference sequence). V lost 1 base, J lost 9 bases, and 3 bases stayed unmatched. This CDR3 comprises 13 residues. The CDR3 DNA reads as TGTGCCAGCAGCCAAGCGACTAGCCCTGAGCAGTTCTTC. This translates into CASSQATSPEQFF.

This clonotype was detected only a few times. This chain links TRBV7-3 with TRBJ2-7; perhaps D is TRBD1 or TRBD2 (6 bases each). V was trimmed by 1 base and J by 2 bases, leaving 12 bases between them. The V gene's germline CDR1 is SGHTA and CDR2 FQGTGA. This CDR3 has 15 amino acids. In DNA, the CDR3 is TGTGCCAGCAGCTTAAGATGGCGGGACACCTACGAGCAGTACTTC. Translated: CASSLRWRDTYEQYF.